Listed below are T cell receptor beta chains from one sample, sequenced in a study of PD-1 blockade in mismatch repair-deficient tumors. Data came from immunoSEQ multiplex PCR; TCRdb stores just in-frame clones and leaves some out. The sample lists 65,000 to 80,000 clones, approximately 80% occurring once. The specimen comprised peripheral blood, sampled 2 weeks after starting pembrolizumab. The source of these receptors is an adult with mismatch repair-deficient cancer. CDR3s include the opening cysteine and the closing phenylalanine or tryptophan. The D gene is left open where the match is weak. Size is stated for part of the rows, as once, few or many counts, or as a class when the clone is expanded.

D gene	V gene	clone size	J gene	CDR3 DNA	CDR3 protein
NA	TRBV7-9	NA	TRBJ2-7	TGTGCCAGCAGCCCAGGGTTGTGGGAGCAGTACTTC	CASSPGLWEQYF
TRBD2	TRBV10-3	NA	TRBJ2-7	TGTGCCATCAGTGAGGGGGTAGCGGGGCCCTACGAGCAGTACTTC	CAISEGVAGPYEQYF
NA	TRBV19	NA	TRBJ2-7	TGTGCCAGTAGTGGTACCTCCGTAGGCGAGCAGTACTTC	CASSGTSVGEQYF
NA	TRBV5-4	NA	TRBJ2-1	TGTGCCAGCAGCTTGAATCTGAGTGATGAGCAGTTCTTC	CASSLNLSDEQFF
TRBD1	TRBV10-3	NA	TRBJ2-7	TGTGCCGCGGAGGCGGGACAGGGTGATGTCGAGCAGTACTTC	CAAEAGQGDVEQYF
NA	TRBV18	once	TRBJ2-5	TGTGCCAGCTCACCACTAGTAAGCGAGACCCAGTACTTC	CASSPLVSETQYF
NA	TRBV28	NA	TRBJ1-2	TGTGCCAGCAGTTTAGCTGTAAACTATGGCTACACCTTC	CASSLAVNYGYTF
NA	TRBV10-3	NA	TRBJ2-1	TGTGCCATCAAGGGTTTTCCACCGGGCCTCTCCTACAATGAGCAGTTCTTC	CAIKGFPPGLSYNEQFF
TRBD1	TRBV19	once	TRBJ2-2	TGTGCCAGTAGTATCATAAGGACAGGGGGCCCCGGGGAGCTGTTTTTT	CASSIIRTGGPGELFF
NA	TRBV19	NA	TRBJ1-4	TGTGCCAGTAGTGCCGGACGGGAAAAACTGTTTTTT	CASSAGREKLFF
TRBD1	TRBV18	NA	TRBJ1-2	TGTGCCAGCTCACCCGGGACAGATTATGGCTACACCTTC	CASSPGTDYGYTF
NA	TRBV5-6	NA	TRBJ1-1	TGTGCCAGCAGCTTTATTGACAGGCTCACTGAAGCTTTCTTT	CASSFIDRLTEAFF
TRBD2	TRBV5-1	NA	TRBJ2-5	TGCGCCAGCAGCCGGGACCGGGGGGGAGAGACCCAGTACTTC	CASSRDRGGETQYF
TRBD2	TRBV11-1	NA	TRBJ2-1	TGTGCCAGCAGCTTACTCGCGGGAGCCCCCAATGAGCAGTTCTTC	CASSLLAGAPNEQFF
TRBD2	TRBV6-1	few	TRBJ2-3	TGTGCCAGCAGTGAAGCTCCGGATAGCGGGGGCACAGATACGCAGTATTTT	CASSEAPDSGGTDTQYF
NA	TRBV7-9	NA	TRBJ1-1	TGTGCCAGCAGCACCGACACGAACACTGAAGCTTTCTTT	CASSTDTNTEAFF
TRBD1	TRBV11-1	NA	TRBJ1-2	TGTGCCAGCGGAGACAGGGCCCGCCACTATGGCTACACCTTC	CASGDRARHYGYTF
NA	TRBV9	few	TRBJ2-6	TGTGCCAGCAGCGTAAGGACAGTTGTATCTGGGGCCAACGTCCTGACTTTC	CASSVRTVVSGANVLTF
TRBD1	TRBV11-1	NA	TRBJ2-6	TGTGCCAGCAGCTTAATAAGACAGGGTGGAGTTGGGGCCAACGTCCTGACTTTC	CASSLIRQGGVGANVLTF
TRBD2	TRBV7-9	NA	TRBJ2-7	TGTGCCAGCAGCCCACCGGGACTAGCGGGAGGAAACGAGCAGTACTTC	CASSPPGLAGGNEQYF
NA	TRBV13	NA	TRBJ2-2	TGTGCCAGCAGCTTAGATTCAAGAAACACCGGGGAGCTGTTTTTT	CASSLDSRNTGELFF
NA	TRBV27	NA	TRBJ1-4	TGTGCCAGCAGCCTTTATACAGCCGAAAAACTGTTTTTT	CASSLYTAEKLFF
NA	TRBV5-4	once	TRBJ1-3	TGTGCCAGCAGCTTGGGTTTATCTGGAAACACCATATATTTT	CASSLGLSGNTIYF
NA	TRBV11-3	NA	TRBJ1-4	TGTGCCAGCAGCTCCGGACAGAAAGCAACTAATGAAAAACTGTTTTTT	CASSSGQKATNEKLFF
NA	TRBV30	NA	TRBJ2-7	TGTGCCTGGAGTGTACGGTACGAGCAGTACTTC	CAWSVRYEQYF
NA	TRBV2	NA	TRBJ2-7	TGTGCCAGCAGTCCTCGACTGATAACCTACGAGCAGTACTTC	CASSPRLITYEQYF
NA	TRBV10-3	NA	TRBJ1-5	TGTGCCATCAGTGAAAGCAATCAGCCCCAGCATTTT	CAISESNQPQHF
TRBD1	TRBV4-1	NA	TRBJ1-5	TGCGCCAGCAGCCGCAGCCGGGACAGGGGAAACAATCAGCCCCAGCATTTT	CASSRSRDRGNNQPQHF
TRBD1	TRBV6-1	few	TRBJ1-5	TGTGCCAGCAGGGGCTCAGGGGGCGATCAGCCCCAGCATTTT	CASRGSGGDQPQHF
NA	TRBV14	few	TRBJ2-1	TGTGCCAGCAGCCGCTTCGATGAGCAGTTCTTC	CASSRFDEQFF
NA	TRBV5-1	NA	TRBJ1-4	TGCGCCAGCAGCTTGGCCGTAGGAAATGGTGAAAAACTGTTTTTT	CASSLAVGNGEKLFF
TRBD1	TRBV6-1	NA	TRBJ1-2	TGTGCCAGCAGTGAAATCAGGGGGCGAAATGGCTACACCTTC	CASSEIRGRNGYTF
NA	TRBV28	NA	TRBJ2-1	TGTGCCAGCACCGAATCCAGTGGAAGCAATGAGCAGTTCTTC	CASTESSGSNEQFF
TRBD2	TRBV2	NA	TRBJ2-1	TGTGCCAGCAGTTTAGCGGGTTTATCCTACAATGAGCAGTTCTTC	CASSLAGLSYNEQFF
TRBD1	TRBV5-1	NA	TRBJ2-5	TGCGCCAGCAGCATAGGACAGGGCCAAGAGACCCAGTACTTC	CASSIGQGQETQYF
TRBD1	TRBV5-1	few	TRBJ1-2	TGCGCCAGCAGCTTGGAGACAGGGCTTGATGGCTACACCTTC	CASSLETGLDGYTF
NA	TRBV18	NA	TRBJ1-2	TGTGCCAGCTCACCGGAACCCACATCCGACTATGGCTACACCTTC	CASSPEPTSDYGYTF
NA	TRBV19	few	TRBJ2-3	TGTGCCAGCAGTGACGGGGCCCTCGGGGATACGCAGTATTTT	CASSDGALGDTQYF
NA	TRBV9	NA	TRBJ2-1	TGTGCCAGCAGCGTAGGGAGGGGGTATAGCAACAATGAGCAGTTCTTC	CASSVGRGYSNNEQFF
TRBD1	TRBV5-8	once	TRBJ2-6	TGTGCCAGCAGCGTGGACAGGGGGAACCTACTGAGGGGCAGAGTCCTGACTTTC	CASSVDRGNLLRGRVLTF
NA	TRBV10-1	NA	TRBJ2-3	TGCGCCAGCAGTGACGAATCGAGGGGTACGCAGTATTTT	CASSDESRGTQYF
NA	TRBV6-6	NA	TRBJ2-3	TGTGCCAGCAGTTACTCGATGAGTTTCGGCACAGATACGCAGTATTTT	CASSYSMSFGTDTQYF
TRBD2	TRBV11-2	NA	TRBJ2-2	TGTGCCAGCAGCTCCCGGGGGGGGTCCTGGAACACCGGGGAGCTGTTTTTT	CASSSRGGSWNTGELFF
NA	TRBV7-2	NA	TRBJ1-3	TGTGCCAGCAGATTCGGGTCTGGAAACACCATATATTTT	CASRFGSGNTIYF
TRBD1	TRBV5-1	NA	TRBJ2-5	TGCGCCAGCAGCTTACTACAGGGGGCTGGGGGGACCCAGTACTTC	CASSLLQGAGGTQYF
NA	TRBV7-8	NA	TRBJ2-7	TGTGCCAGCAGCTTATGGGGGGACGAGCAGTACTTC	CASSLWGDEQYF
NA	TRBV30	NA	TRBJ1-2	TGTGCCTGGAGGAGGGGACTTACTAACTATGGCTACACCTTC	CAWRRGLTNYGYTF
TRBD1	TRBV18	NA	TRBJ2-5	TGTGCCAGCTCACCCCCGGGACAGACATTCGAGACCCAGTACTTC	CASSPPGQTFETQYF
NA	TRBV5-1	few	TRBJ1-1	TGCGCCAGCAGCTGGCGTGGGCCTGAGTCGGACACTGAAGCTTTCTTT	CASSWRGPESDTEAFF
TRBD2	TRBV7-3	few	TRBJ2-3	TGTGCCAGCAGCCAGACTAGCGGAGGCACAGATACGCAGTATTTT	CASSQTSGGTDTQYF
NA	TRBV30	NA	TRBJ2-6	TGTGCCTGGAGTGTAGGGGGGGCCAACGTCCTGACTTTC	CAWSVGGANVLTF
TRBD1	TRBV18	few	TRBJ1-2	TGTGCCAGCTCAGAGCGACAGGGAACGGATGGCTACACCTTC	CASSERQGTDGYTF
NA	TRBV19	few	TRBJ1-4	TGTGCCAGTAGTTATCATGCCAGGGACATTAATGAAAAACTGTTTTTT	CASSYHARDINEKLFF
NA	TRBV28	NA	TRBJ2-7	TGTGCCAGCAGTTTCGTATCCGGGACCATAAGGTACGAGCAGTACTTC	CASSFVSGTIRYEQYF
TRBD1	TRBV6-4	NA	TRBJ2-5	TGTGCCAGCAGCCCGACAGGGGTCGGCGAGACCCAGTACTTC	CASSPTGVGETQYF
NA	TRBV5-4	NA	TRBJ1-2	TGTGCCAGCAGCCCAGTAGAAGGGCGCTATGGCTACACCTTC	CASSPVEGRYGYTF
TRBD1	TRBV7-8	NA	TRBJ1-3	TGTGCCAGCAGCCCCACGACAGGGGCTGGAAACACCATATATTTT	CASSPTTGAGNTIYF
NA	TRBV30	NA	TRBJ1-1	TGTGCCTGGGACTTGGGCCCTGAAGCTTTCTTT	CAWDLGPEAFF